A single TCR beta chain is shown here with its context. Its target antigen remains unknown. No much larger clonotype is one base removed from it; base qualities were not supplied. Libraries were built with the immunoSEQ multiplex PCR assay. RNA was extracted from all samples and reverse transcribed into cDNA, which served as template for TCR sequencing. SuperScript III was used to make first-strand cDNA, primed with a 2:1 mix of oligo-dT and random hexamers. A synthetic immune receptor repertoire was used to gauge amplification bias, and whatever bias remained was removed computationally. The authors processed their data as follows. After raw reads were preprocessed to remove errors, the CDR3 was defined following IMGT conventions as running from the conserved cysteine to phenylalanine. Clonality was calculated as 1 minus Shannon entropy normalized by log2 of the number of productive unique TCRs. Whether each scalp clone was CD4 or CD8 was inferred by checking scalp TCRbeta sequences against the CD4 and CD8 repertoires from sorted blood. The immuneACCESS repertoire file appears here via TCRdb, limited to in-frame rearrangements. These files lack a portion of the clones; in checked studies, under half of the deficit traces to unresolved V genes, and the cause of the others is not known. V, J and clone size are those of that table, while D and trimming were read from the DNA. Recorded for this sample are about 270,000 clones; about 60% of them occurred a single time. The biggest ten clones account for 0.8% to 1% of the sample.

This sample stems from a study of CD8+ T cells in alopecia areata (dated by TCRdb to about 2018). Regarding the complete study: Treated patients were enrolled in an open-label pilot trial of oral tofacitinib, 5 to 10 mg twice daily, for moderate-to-severe alopecia areata. Tofacitinib was administered for 6 to 18 months, and 6 months of follow-up off drug were then conducted to assess delayed response and recurrence. The SALT score, which quantifies the percentage of affected scalp surface area, was used to measure disease severity in treated patients. In both human patients and the C3H/HeJ mouse model, the study applied high-throughput TCRbeta sequencing to look at T cell clonal expansion in alopecia areata. Human TCRbeta sequencing covered scalp tissue and sorted CD4+ and CD8+ peripheral blood T cells from patchy and totalis/universalis alopecia areata patients and healthy controls. Biopsies were taken from tofacitinib-treated patients at baseline and again at 4 and 24 weeks into treatment, and several of those patients also had a later scalp biopsy. Scalp clonality was compared among normal scalp (n=4), patchy alopecia areata scalp (n=8), and alopecia totalis/universalis scalp (n=8). The RNA source kit depended on sample type: the PAXgene miRNA kit for fixed scalp, the miRNeasy kit for PBMCs, and the RNeasy kit for mouse skin. immunoSEQ multiplex PCR using 35 Vbeta forward primers and 13 Jbeta reverse primers was used to amplify TCRbeta CDR3 regions.

The CDR3 contains 13 residues, cysteine and phenylalanine counted. Of all the DNA, just the CDR3 is kept, 39 bases in frame from base 1. Compared with germline, V lacks 4 bases and J lacks 7 bases; bases without a gene match: 7. Sequences SGHNT (CDR1) and YYREEE (CDR2) are obtained from the germline V gene (reference sequence). Sample treatment or condition, as interpreted from the label and publication: oral pan-JAK inhibitor, 5-10 mg twice daily. Peripheral blood and lesional scalp punch biopsies were obtained from patients with alopecia areata. PBMCs were isolated by density centrifugation and stained for CD3, CD4 and CD8, after which CD4+ and CD8+ T cells were sorted on a FACSAria. Study-level results and caveats: Tofacitinib significantly decreased scalp clonality and the number of expanded CD8+ clones among the top 100 scalp clones. Resident alphabeta T cells in normal human skin are also sequenced, complicating scalp TCR repertoire analysis, unlike mouse skin dominated by gammadelta T cells. Higher clonality and more expanded CD8+ clones were observed in lesional scalp than in normal scalp, particularly in alopecia totalis/universalis, a finding suggestive of antigenic drive. Compared with mice, TCR sequences shared between patients were less clear, possibly partly because of HLA diversity across the patient population. Because the treated cohort was small and included a single nonresponder, larger studies are needed to assess links between baseline CD8+ expansion and response. During tofacitinib treatment, many expanded lesional clones stuck around in both scalp and blood, and this persistence may partly explain why relapse happens after treatment is stopped.

This sequence originates from a human donor with alopecia areata. The input for sequencing was CD4+ T cells sorted from blood, taken at week 52, from a patient treated with tofacitinib. The sequence is built from TRBV5-4 and TRBJ2-7; 8 nucleotides in the junction match TRBD2. The base sequence is TGTGCCAGCAGCCCGGGGGGGCCGCGAGAGCAGTACTTC. Protein translation: CASSPGGPREQYF.